A single sample gave rise to the 14 T cell receptor beta chains below, sequenced in a study of T cell responses to AZD1222 COVID-19 vaccine. Only in-frame clones appear in the TCRdb table, and some are missing; sequencing was by immunoSEQ multiplex PCR. The sample lists 75,000 to 100,000 clones; approximately 88% were seen once. Source: peripheral blood, taken on day 0 of AZD1222 vaccination. These receptors came from an adult in good health.

The J gene is TRBJ2-2, the V gene TRBV7-9; 9 bases align to TRBD2. The CDR3 is made up of 16 amino acids. J lost 5 bases, V lost 2 bases, and 6 bases had no gene match. In germline, CDR1 is SEHNR, CDR2 FQNEAQ (reference sequence). In nucleotides, the CDR3 is TGTGCCAGCAGCTTATTAGCTACTAGCGGGACCGGGGAGCTGTTTTTT. It is translated as CASSLLATSGTGELFF.

Comments on this clone: Other DNA sequences in this sample translate to the same CDR3. The chain links TRBV19 to TRBJ2-1; D perhaps matches TRBD2 (6 bases). The CDR3 totals 13 residues. V was cut by 4 bases and J by 5 bases, with 9 bases left in between. CDR1 is LNHDA and CDR2 is SQIVND in the germline V gene (reference sequence). CDR3 sequence: CASSTGANNEQFF. The CDR3 DNA reads TGTGCCAGTAGTACGGGAGCAAACAATGAGCAGTTCTTC.

V and J are TRBV4-2 and TRBJ1-4; D is ambiguous. This CDR3 is 16 amino acids long. V was pared by 5 bases and J by 4 bases, with 17 bases between. CDR1 and CDR2 (germline): LGHNA, YNFKEQ. DNA of the CDR3: TGTGCCAGCAGCGACCGGGCCTCAGATTTTAATGAAAAACTGTTTTTT. It translates to CASSDRASDFNEKLFF.

V and J are TRBV30 and TRBJ2-5; D tentatively reads TRBD1 or TRBD2 (5 bases each). The germline gives CDR1 GTSNPN, CDR2 SVGIG (reference sequence). The CDR3 is 14 amino acids. Between the trimmed V and J ends, which lost 2 bases and 8 bases, there was a span of 18 bases. The CDR3 region is CAWSTGTVGQTQYF. The CDR3 nucleotides read TGTGCCTGGAGTACCGGGACGGTTGGGCAAACCCAGTACTTC.

This chain connects TRBV6-6 to TRBJ1-3, with 9 bases identical to TRBD1. J lost 0 bases, V lost 5 bases, and 11 bases had no gene match. Germline V gene data show CDR1 as MNHNY and CDR2 as SVGAGI (reference sequence). This CDR3 is 18 amino acids long. As DNA, the CDR3 is TGTGCCAGCAGTCCCGGGACAGGGCCTTCTTCCTCTGGAAACACCATATATTTT. Amino acids: CASSPGTGPSSSGNTIYF.

V gene TRBV27 combines with J gene TRBJ2-7, with D perhaps matching TRBD1 or TRBD2 (5 bases each). Per germline, CDR1 MNHEY and CDR2 SMNVEV (reference sequence). This CDR3 spans 13 amino acids. V was shortened by 10 bases and J by 2 bases, with 15 bases between the two germline ends. The CDR3 DNA is TGTGCCACCTCTAGGGGACCAGCCTACGAGCAGTACTTC. Translation: CATSRGPAYEQYF.

The chain has TRBV5-4 and TRBJ2-5; 8 bases fit TRBD1. Germline V lookup: CDR1 SGHNT, CDR2 YYREEE (reference sequence). There are 16 residues in the CDR3. V trimming: 0 bases; J trimming: 4 bases; junction bases outside the gene matches: 8. The CDR3 DNA sequence: TGTGCCAGCAGCTTGGTAATCGGGACAGGTAGAGAGACCCAGTACTTC. Translation: CASSLVIGTGRETQYF.

The chain employs TRBV10-3 and TRBJ1-1, with D possibly TRBD1 on 5 matching bases. The V end was cut by 0 bases, the J end by 0 bases, with 8 bases between. The CDR3 sequence is 15 residues long. CDR1 is ENHRY, CDR2 SYGVKD, per germline. The CDR3 protein is CAISESAGVNTEAFF. The CDR3 DNA follows: TGTGCCATCAGTGAGTCTGCGGGGGTGAACACTGAAGCTTTCTTT.

The chain links TRBV10-3 to TRBJ2-7; 13 positions agree with TRBD2. Germline loops: CDR1 ENHRY, CDR2 SYGVKD. The CDR3 totals 16 residues. V shed 5 bases and J 5 bases; nucleotides not matched to a gene: 9. Here the CDR3 DNA reads TGTGCCATCAGTCAGCCACTAGCGGGAGGGCCTAACGAGCAGTACTTC. It encodes CAISQPLAGGPNEQYF.

V and J are TRBV5-1 and TRBJ2-7, with a weak D call TRBD2 (6 bases). The CDR3 totals 14 residues. V was trimmed by 1 base and J by 2 bases, leaving 10 bases between them. Germline values: CDR1 SGHRS, CDR2 YFSETQ. The CDR3 spells CASSLTAGTYEQYF. In DNA, the CDR3 is TGCGCCAGCAGCTTGACAGCGGGTACCTACGAGCAGTACTTC.

The rearrangement links TRBV18 to TRBJ2-1, with 13 nucleotides matching TRBD2. In germline, CDR1 is KGHSH, CDR2 LQKENI. After removal of 5 bases from V and 9 bases from J, the junction contained 7 bases not matched to a gene. This CDR3 is 15 amino acids long. The CDR3 loop reads CASSDGLAGAGEQFF. The DNA for the CDR3 is TGTGCCAGCTCAGATGGACTAGCGGGAGCCGGTGAGCAGTTCTTC.

This clone was counted once. The rearrangement joins TRBV7-2 to TRBJ2-1; TRBD1 agrees at 7 bases. V dropped 1 base and J dropped 5; count of bases not matched to a gene: 8. Looked up from germline, CDR1 is SGHTA and CDR2 is FQGNSA. There are 16 residues in the CDR3. CDR3 loop: CASSLGPDRPDNEQFF. DNA for the CDR3: TGTGCCAGCAGCTTAGGGCCGGACAGGCCTGACAATGAGCAGTTCTTC. Full variable domain (outside the CDR3, taken from reference TRBV7-2 and TRBJ2-1): GAGVSQSPSNKVTEKGKDVELRCDPISGHTALYWYRQSLGQGLEFLIYFQGNSAPDKSGLPSDRFSAERTGGSVSTLTIQRTQQEDSAVYLCASSLGPDRPDNEQFFGPGTRLTVL.

The CDR3 bases are TGTGCCAGCAGTTTATTTAGCCAGACAGGGGGTGATGGCTACACCTTC. It encodes CASSLFSQTGGDGYTF. The rearrangement links TRBV28 to TRBJ1-2; 9 bases are a match to TRBD1. Trimming at V came to 1 base and at J to 6 bases, leaving 9 bases not matched to a gene. Germline loops: CDR1 MDHEN, CDR2 SYDVKM. This CDR3 is built from 16 residues.

There are a few counts of this clone. The chain employs TRBV7-8 and TRBJ1-5; no reliable D call. This CDR3 region has 14 residues. The germline V gene has CDR1 SGHVS and CDR2 FQNEAQ. V shed 0 bases and J shed 7 bases, with 10 bases lying between them. The chain's CDR3 is CASSLASPLQPQHF. CDR3 in DNA: TGTGCCAGCAGCTTAGCTTCGCCTCTCCAGCCCCAGCATTTT.